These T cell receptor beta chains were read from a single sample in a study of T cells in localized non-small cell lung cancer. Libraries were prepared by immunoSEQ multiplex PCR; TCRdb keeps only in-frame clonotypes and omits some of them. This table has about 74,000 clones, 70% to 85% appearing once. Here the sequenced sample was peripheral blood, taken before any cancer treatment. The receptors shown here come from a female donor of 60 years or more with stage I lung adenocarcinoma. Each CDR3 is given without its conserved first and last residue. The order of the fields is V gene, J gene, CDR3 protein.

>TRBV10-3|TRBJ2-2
AISQGGNTGELF
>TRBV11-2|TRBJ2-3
ASSSQRGGLQDTQY
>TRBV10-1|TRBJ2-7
ASSDGGSENEQY
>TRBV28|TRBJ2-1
ASSLIATIEQF
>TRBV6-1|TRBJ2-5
ASSELAGETQY
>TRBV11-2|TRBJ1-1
ASSLAGGRAF
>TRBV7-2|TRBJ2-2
ASSSGRANTGELF
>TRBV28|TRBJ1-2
ASSFSLSGANGYT
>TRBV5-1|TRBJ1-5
ASPGLYSNQPQH
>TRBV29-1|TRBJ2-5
SVLHRDETQY
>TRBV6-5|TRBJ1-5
ASSYSRDQPQH
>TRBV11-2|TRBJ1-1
ASSLASRKGTEAF
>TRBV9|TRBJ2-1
ASSVGTVYNEQF
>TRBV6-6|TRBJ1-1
ASSLLTGNTEAF
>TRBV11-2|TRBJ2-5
ASSLEGTSQETQY
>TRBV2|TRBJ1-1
ASSEAGLGKAF
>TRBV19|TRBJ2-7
ASRGLAEGYEQY
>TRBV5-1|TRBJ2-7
ASSLGQRSHYEQY
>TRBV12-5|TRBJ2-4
ASGSRVSGGLAKNIQY
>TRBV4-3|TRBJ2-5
ASSRAGGETQY
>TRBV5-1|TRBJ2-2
ASRGAGDTGELF
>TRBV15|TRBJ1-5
ATSRGTGGIGQPQH
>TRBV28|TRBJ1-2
ASSSPSRTAYGYT
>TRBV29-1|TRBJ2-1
SVEGRQGSGNEQF
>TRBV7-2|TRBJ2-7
ATAGGGTSYEQY
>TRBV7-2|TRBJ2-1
ASSLVPGATSYNEQF